This T cell receptor (beta chain) was observed in a study of T cells after yellow fever vaccination. Across the whole study: SMART-Seq v4 Ultra Low Input prepared the low-cell-number fractions.

In regard to this clonotype: Its antigen is currently unknown.

Making TCR cDNA involved 5'RACE template switching, which added UMIs and a universal primer site. Each CDR3 protein gets one entry after TCRdb re-called the 5' RACE reads with MiXCR. The repertoire includes some 670,000 distinct CDR3 sequences, approximately 13% of them detected once, and more than 12% sits in the top ten. Whole-study findings and limits: Repertoires obtained by FACS sorting could include abundant clonotypes that entered as contaminants from the bulk population. Post-booster reappearance was seen for most primary-vaccination clones (around 96% CD4, around 90% CD8).

The clonotype comes from a young man who received the YFV17D yellow fever vaccine. The sample consisted of PBMCs, taken on the day of the yellow fever booster vaccination.

DNA of the CDR3: TGCGCCAGCAGTGAGTGGGGGTCGGGGAACACTGAAGCTTTCTTT. Translated, it gives CASSEWGSGNTEAFF. The V gene is TRBV10-2, the J gene TRBJ1-1, with a tentative D call TRBD1 (5 bases). CDR1 is WSHSY and CDR2 is SAAADI in the germline V gene. The CDR3 is 15 residues long. The V end was cut by 1 base, the J end by 1 base, with 10 bases between.